A single sample gave rise to the 21 T cell receptor beta chains below, sequenced in a study of cytomegalovirus exposure and HLA in healthy donors. Amplification used 60 Vbeta primers and 13 Jbeta primers. TCRdb's table, derived via immunoSEQ multiplex PCR, lists solely in-frame clones and lacks some. The sample has 150,000 to 200,000 clones, around 79% seen once; the top ten hold around an eighth. The sequenced material came from PBMCs. All receptors derive from a man aged 50 to 59 in good health and CMV-seropositive.

This sequence joins TRBV25-1 and TRBJ2-5; no reliable D call. CDR3 length: 13 residues. Trimming removed 0 bases at V and 3 bases at J, with 5 bases between. Germline-derived CDR1 and CDR2 are MGHDK and SYGVNS. The CDR3 here is CASSEYLEETQYF. CDR3 DNA sequence: TGTGCCAGCAGTGAATATCTTGAAGAGACCCAGTACTTC.

The V gene is TRBV4-1, the J gene TRBJ2-2; TRBD1 matches 8 bases. The CDR3 totals 15 residues. The V and J ends lost 4 bases and 7 bases, in that order; junction bases with no gene match: 8. CDR1 MGHRA and CDR2 YSYEKL come from the germline V gene. CDR3 sequence: CASSPGQGPIGELFF. The CDR3 DNA follows: TGCGCCAGCAGCCCTGGACAGGGTCCAATCGGGGAGCTGTTTTTT.

The genes are TRBV10-2 and TRBJ1-1, with D tentatively TRBD1 (5 bases). The CDR3 has 12 amino acids. Looked up from germline, CDR1 is WSHSY and CDR2 is SAAADI. Trimming shortened V by 4 bases and J by 2 bases, and 5 bases separated the two germline ends. The CDR3 DNA is TGCGCCAGCAGTGGGACAAACACTGAAGCTTTCTTT. Translating it yields CASSGTNTEAFF.

The rearrangement uses TRBV18 and TRBJ1-2; D remains unclear. Per germline, CDR1 KGHSH and CDR2 LQKENI. The germline V and J ends were trimmed by 3 bases and 5 bases, with 10 bases remaining between them. CDR3 length: 13 residues. In nucleotides, the CDR3 is TGTGCCAGCTCACCCGGACTGGCTTATGGCTACACCTTC. It codes for CASSPGLAYGYTF. The variable domain in full, completed from reference TRBV18 and TRBJ1-2, reads NAGVMQNPRHLVRRRGQEARLRCSPMKGHSHVYWYRQLPEEGLKFMVYLQKENIIDESGMPKERFSAEFPKEGPSILRIQQVVRGDSAAYFCASSPGLAYGYTFGSGTRLTVV.

The chain employs TRBV29-1 and TRBJ1-3, with TRBD1 as a possible D gene (6 bases). This CDR3 contains 11 residues. V gave up 7 bases and J gave up 4 bases, with 8 bases separating them. The germline CDR1 and CDR2 sequences are SQVTM and ANQGSEA. In DNA form, the CDR3 reads TGCAGCGGGGACATAGGAAACACCATATATTTT. It is translated as CSGDIGNTIYF.

CDR3 sequence (DNA): TGTGCCAGCAGCTTGGCGGAAAAGCGGGGGAGCACAGATACGCAGTATTTT. Its protein is CASSLAEKRGSTDTQYF. This sequence joins TRBV5-4 and TRBJ2-3; 8 bases are shared with TRBD2. Unmatched junction bases numbered 6, after V lost 0 bases and J lost 0 bases. The CDR3 is 17 amino acids. CDR1 is SGHNT and CDR2 is YYREEE in the germline V gene (reference sequence).

Worth noting for this clone: Mismatch with germline at one junction end may stem from a read error. The chain carries TRBV10-2 and TRBJ2-3; possible D gene TRBD2, 5 bases. CDR3 length equals 12 residues. The germline V gene has CDR1 WSHSY and CDR2 SAAADI. The CDR3 loop is CASSEKRYSVFF. The CDR3 DNA sequence: TGCGCCAGCAGTGAGAAGCGGTATTCAGTTTTTTTT.

The J gene is TRBJ2-7, the V gene TRBV28, with 8 bases identical to TRBD2. The V and J ends lost 6 bases and 6 bases, in that order; junction bases with no gene match: 4. The germline V gene has CDR1 MDHEN and CDR2 SYDVKM. This CDR3 comprises 12 residues. For the CDR3, the DNA is TGTGCCAGCAGCTCGGGAGGGGGCGAGCAGTACTTC. Amino acids: CASSSGGGEQYF.

As DNA, the CDR3 is TGTGCCAGCAGCTTAGGACTCCAGCGGGGGGGCGTAGCAGATACGCAGTATTTT. This encodes CASSLGLQRGGVADTQYF. The chain combines TRBV7-3 with TRBJ2-3; TRBD2 matches 10 bases. The J segment lost 4 bases and the V segment lost 2 bases, leaving 12 bases of the junction unmatched. Per germline, CDR1 SGHTA and CDR2 FQGTGA. The CDR3 has 18 residues.

V is TRBV18 and J is TRBJ1-4, with D maybe TRBD1 (6 bases). The CDR3 spans 14 residues. The germline CDR1 and CDR2 sequences are KGHSH and LQKENI. V gave up 6 bases and J gave up 6 bases, with 14 bases separating them. CDR3 in amino acids: CASSAGAEDEKLFF. As DNA, the CDR3 is TGTGCCAGCTCCGCAGGGGCGGAGGATGAAAAACTGTTTTTT. Full variable domain (missing parts from reference TRBV18 and TRBJ1-4): NAGVMQNPRHLVRRRGQEARLRCSPMKGHSHVYWYRQLPEEGLKFMVYLQKENIIDESGMPKERFSAEFPKEGPSILRIQQVVRGDSAAYFCASSAGAEDEKLFFGSGTQLSVL.

The chain uses TRBV5-4 and TRBJ2-7; 10 nucleotides agree with TRBD2. V shed 4 bases and J 2 bases; nucleotides not matched to a gene: 3. Germline V CDR1 and CDR2: SGHNT, YYREEE (reference sequence). There are 14 residues in the CDR3. The CDR3 DNA reads as TGTGCCAGCAGCCTAGCGGGGGCCCCCTACGAGCAGTACTTC. It is translated as CASSLAGAPYEQYF.

The gene calls are TRBV25-1 and TRBJ1-1; D possibly corresponds to TRBD1 (6 bases). Trimming stripped 8 bases from V and 4 bases from J, with 20 bases between. The V gene's germline CDR1 is MGHDK and CDR2 SYGVNS. The CDR3 runs to 15 residues. As DNA, the CDR3 is TGTGCCAGCGCGAGGGGATTGCTAGGGGGCACTGAAGCTTTCTTT. This encodes CASARGLLGGTEAFF.

The chain uses TRBV7-2 and TRBJ2-5; TRBD2 might be the D (5 bases). The CDR3 totals 14 residues. Germline V gene lookup returns CDR1 SGHTA and CDR2 FQGNSA. V was cut by 1 base and J by 5 bases, with 11 bases left in between. The CDR3 loop reads CASSLDRGWETQYF. The CDR3 coding sequence is TGTGCCAGCAGCTTAGATCGGGGTTGGGAGACCCAGTACTTC.

The count of this clone is one. The chain recombines TRBV5-6 with TRBJ1-2, with D maybe TRBD1 (6 bases). This CDR3 has 13 amino acids. Germline values: CDR1 SGHDT, CDR2 YYEEEE. V lost 0 bases to trimming and J lost 10 bases, with 13 bases between them. The CDR3 DNA reads as TGTGCCAGCAGCTTGGCACAGGGAGAGGTCTACACCTTC. It specifies CASSLAQGEVYTF.

This chain links TRBV9 with TRBJ2-7; no clear D gene. This CDR3 is 15 amino acids long. CDR1 and CDR2 from the germline V gene are SGDLS and YYNGEE. Trimming cost V 2 bases and J 2 bases, with 14 bases left between them. CDR3 residues: CASSVHSDSAYEQYF. For the CDR3, the DNA is TGTGCCAGCAGCGTCCACTCAGACTCCGCCTACGAGCAGTACTTC.

V and J are TRBV10-2 and TRBJ1-1, with TRBD1 matching over 10 bases. The ends lost 6 bases at V and 8 bases at J; junction bases unmatched: 0. This CDR3 has 11 residues. Germline CDR1 WSHSY, CDR2 SAAADI. The CDR3 bases are TGCGCCAGCAGGGGACAGGGGGAAGCTTTCTTT. Translating gives CASRGQGEAFF.

This clone was seen just once. V gene TRBV5-1 combines with J gene TRBJ2-1; 10 bases are shared with TRBD1. The CDR3 loop spans 16 amino acids. Germline-derived CDR1 and CDR2 are SGHRS and YFSETQ. Germline trimming cut 2 bases from V and 8 bases from J; bases unmatched to any gene: 10. For the CDR3, the DNA is TGCGCCAGCAGCTTACCCCCCGGGACAGGGGTGGATGAGCAGTTCTTC. It specifies CASSLPPGTGVDEQFF.

The chain recombines TRBV19 with TRBJ1-6; D is possibly TRBD1 (5 bases). V lost 6 bases and J 7 bases, leaving 16 bases between the germline ends. This CDR3 region has 15 residues. Looked up from germline, CDR1 is LNHDA and CDR2 is SQIVND (reference sequence). The CDR3 region has the DNA TGTGCCAGTAGCGGGACTCAGACGCGGAATTCACCCCTCCACTTT. As protein: CASSGTQTRNSPLHF.

The chain joins TRBV4-1 to TRBJ2-1; 14 bases align to TRBD2. Unmatched junction bases numbered 3, after V lost 4 bases and J lost 4 bases. Germline values: CDR1 MGHRA, CDR2 YSYEKL. The CDR3 runs to 16 residues. CDR3 loop: CASSLGTSGGYNEQFF. The CDR3 nucleotides read TGCGCCAGCAGCCTAGGGACTAGCGGGGGATACAATGAGCAGTTCTTC.

V usage is TRBV7-9 and J usage is TRBJ2-7, with D possibly TRBD2 on 7 matching bases. V lost 1 base and J lost 7, with 8 bases in between. CDR3 size: 12 residues. Germline CDR1 reads SEHNR; CDR2 reads FQNEAQ (reference sequence). Here the CDR3 DNA reads TGTGCCAGCAGCTTAGAGGGGGGGGAGCAGTACGTC. This gives the protein CASSLEGGEQYV.

The chain combines TRBV7-6 with TRBJ2-1; D may be TRBD1 (7 bases). The germline CDR1 and CDR2 sequences are SGHVS and FNYEAQ. V was shortened by 6 bases and J by 7 bases, with 16 bases between the two germline ends. The CDR3 is 14 amino acids. The CDR3, as DNA: TGTGCCAGCAGTCAGGCAGGGGGGCCAAATGAGCAGTTCTTC. Its translation: CASSQAGGPNEQFF.